A single sample gave rise to the 32 T cell receptor beta chains below, sequenced in a study of CD8+CD57+ T cells in acquired aplastic anemia. Profiles of TCR beta VDJ and CDR3 were generated from a genomic DNA template. Each CDR3 protein is one row after TCRdb ran MiXCR on the reads. This table has about 150,000 distinct CDR3 sequences, about 48% appearing once. Selection for sequencing was limited to patients who had shown CD8+CD57+ cell expansion by flow cytometry. Sequenced: sorted CD4+, CD8+, or CD8+CD57+ T cells (not recorded which) from PBMCs. The receptors shown here come from a human donor with aplastic anemia.

This chain uses TRBV25-1 with TRBJ2-1, with D tentatively TRBD2 (6 bases). Trimming pared 6 bases from V and 0 bases from J, leaving 12 bases between. CDR3 length: 15 residues. Germline V gene lookup returns CDR1 MGHDK and CDR2 SYGVNS. For the CDR3, the DNA is TGTGCCAGCAGCCAACGGGGAGGCTCCTACAATGAGCAGTTCTTC. Encoded protein: CASSQRGGSYNEQFF.

The count of this clonotype is one. The chain carries TRBV20-1 and TRBJ1-1; D is unclear. CDR1 is DFQATT and CDR2 is SNEGSKA in the germline V gene (reference sequence). The CDR3 consists of 14 residues. Trimming cost V 7 bases and J 1 base, with 16 bases left between them. The CDR3 DNA is TGCAGTGTCCCCCCCGGCAACAAGAACACTGAAGCTTTCTTT. As protein: CSVPPGNKNTEAFF.

This clonotype was found a few times. A read error may explain this, as a much larger clone is one base away. The rearrangement links TRBV13 to TRBJ1-1, with a weak D call TRBD1 (5 bases). In germline, CDR1 is PRHDT, CDR2 FYEKMQ (reference sequence). CDR3 length equals 14 residues. The CDR3 loop is CANSAAGLNTEAFF. CDR3 in DNA: TGTGCCAACAGCGCCGCAGGGCTGAACACTGAAGCTTTCTTT. Full variable domain (missing parts from reference TRBV13 and TRBJ1-1): AAGVIQSPRHLIKEKRETATLKCYPIPRHDTVYWYQQGPGQDPQFLISFYEKMQSDKGSIPDRFSAQQFSDYHSELNMSSLELGDSALYFCANSAAGLNTEAFFGQGTRLTVV.

The chain has TRBV10-3 and TRBJ2-3, with D unresolved. The V gene lost 0 bases and the J gene lost 6 bases, with 7 bases spanning the gap. Germline-derived CDR1 and CDR2 are ENHRY and SYGVKD. The CDR3 is 13 amino acids. The CDR3 DNA sequence: TGTGCCATCAGTGAGTCAGGGTTGGATACGCAGTATTTT. The encoded protein is CAISESGLDTQYF.

This clonotype has at least ten counts. The junction does not match germline at one end; this may be a read error. CDR3 coding DNA: TGCGCCAGCAGCCAGGGACAACGCCTTTACCTATCATTT. Protein product: CASSQGQRLYLSF. The chain recombines TRBV4-1 with TRBJ1-1; possibly TRBD1 for D (6 bases). This CDR3 comprises 13 residues. Per the germline V gene, CDR1 is MGHRA and CDR2 is YSYEKL.

This clonotype was picked up many times. This chain links TRBV15 with TRBJ2-3; 8 bases line up with TRBD2. Trimming at V came to 0 bases and at J to 1 base, leaving 0 bases not matched to a gene. The CDR3 totals 15 residues. The germline CDR1 and CDR2 sequences are LNHNV and YYDKDF (reference sequence). This CDR3 reads CATSRERGGTDTQYF. In DNA form, the CDR3 reads TGTGCCACCAGCAGAGAGCGGGGGGGCACAGATACGCAGTATTTT.

At least ten counts were recorded for this clonotype. V and J are TRBV2 and TRBJ2-3, with no clear D. Germline lookup yields CDR1 SNHLY and CDR2 FYNNEI. V was pared by 8 bases and J by 0 bases, with 12 bases between. This CDR3 is 14 amino acids long. CDR3: CASVRPFSTDTQYF. Written as DNA, the CDR3 is TGTGCCAGCGTCAGACCGTTTAGCACAGATACGCAGTATTTT.

The chain combines TRBV10-2 with TRBJ2-7, with 12 bases that match TRBD1. V lost 9 bases, J lost 5 bases, and 11 bases stayed unmatched. The CDR3 is 15 residues long. Germline-derived CDR1 and CDR2 are WSHSY and SAAADI. This CDR3 is CASAPGTGGLDEQYF. The CDR3 region has the DNA TGCGCCAGTGCCCCCGGGACAGGGGGCCTCGACGAGCAGTACTTC.

A word on this clonotype: The junction does not match germline at one end; this may be a read error. The chain couples TRBV24-1 to TRBJ2-3, with 10 nucleotides matching TRBD2. Germline CDR1 KGHDR, CDR2 SFDVKD. This CDR3 is built from 14 residues. As DNA, the CDR3 is TGTGCCACCAGTGTGGCTAGCGGGAGAGATACGCGGTATTTT. This translates into CATSVASGRDTRYF.

Written as DNA, the CDR3 is TGTGCCAGTAGTATAGACTACTCTGGGGCCAACGTCCTGACTTTC. This sequence encodes CASSIDYSGANVLTF. This sequence joins TRBV19 and TRBJ2-6; D not certain. CDR3 size: 15 residues. Germline CDR1 is LNHDA and CDR2 is SQIVND (reference sequence). Trimming left V 0 bases short and J 0 bases short, with 3 bases between.

Many counts were recorded for this clonotype. V usage is TRBV10-3 and J usage is TRBJ2-7; 7 bases are a match to TRBD2. CDR3 length: 16 residues. V lost 4 bases, J lost 3 bases, and 12 bases stayed unmatched. CDR1 and CDR2 from the germline V gene are ENHRY and SYGVKD. The CDR3 protein is CAISVTKGRELYEQYF. The CDR3 DNA is TGTGCCATCAGTGTTACTAAGGGGAGGGAACTCTACGAGCAGTACTTC.

The chain has TRBV10-3 and TRBJ1-1; 8 bases fit TRBD1. V lost 2 bases to trimming and J lost 6 bases; unmatched junction nucleotides: 8. The CDR3 has 15 residues. Germline CDR1 and CDR2: ENHRY and SYGVKD. The CDR3 DNA reads as TGTGCCATCAGTGAGGCCTCAGGGGGCTTCGCTGAAGCTTTCTTT. It translates to CAISEASGGFAEAFF.

This clonotype was observed many times. This chain joins TRBV20-1 and TRBJ1-2, with D perhaps TRBD1 (5 bases). Germline CDR1 reads DFQATT; CDR2 reads SNEGSKA (reference sequence). The CDR3 is made up of 16 amino acids. Trimming pared 3 bases from V and 4 bases from J, leaving 21 bases between. The CDR3 loop reads CSASGRGGLLIYGYTF. The CDR3 DNA follows: TGCAGTGCTAGTGGCCGTGGGGGACTGCTGATCTATGGCTACACCTTC.

This chain links TRBV2 with TRBJ1-5; perhaps TRBD1 as D (5 bases). Germline V gene data show CDR1 as SNHLY and CDR2 as FYNNEI. The CDR3 covers 15 residues. Trimming removed 6 bases at V and 0 bases at J, with 12 bases between. The CDR3 region has the DNA TGTGCCAGCAGAGGGGACGGAAATAGCAATCAGCCCCAGCATTTT. It codes for CASRGDGNSNQPQHF.

This clonotype was observed a few times. The CDR3 nucleotides read TGTGCCAGCAGTTTATCGGTTAGGAGACACCCCCCAAGCTACGAGCAGTACTTC. Protein: CASSLSVRRHPPSYEQYF. The chain is built from TRBV27 and TRBJ2-7, with D unclear. CDR3 size: 18 residues. V shed 0 bases and J shed 3 bases, with 21 bases lying between them. The germline V gene encodes CDR1 MNHEY and CDR2 SMNVEV (reference sequence).

The chain carries TRBV13 and TRBJ2-3; D remains unclear. Per the germline V gene, CDR1 is PRHDT and CDR2 is FYEKMQ (reference sequence). Trimming stripped 0 bases from V and 0 bases from J, with 7 bases between. This CDR3 region has 15 residues. The CDR3: CASSLGQFSTDTQYF. In nucleotides, the CDR3 is TGTGCCAGCAGCTTAGGTCAGTTTAGCACAGATACGCAGTATTTT.

Many counts were recorded for this clonotype. The CDR3 DNA follows: TGTGCCAGCAGTCCGGGACAGTCTTTATCTGATGGCTACACCTTC. Its translation is CASSPGQSLSDGYTF. The chain joins TRBV2 to TRBJ1-2; 7 bases line up with TRBD1. This CDR3 has 15 amino acids. Per the germline V gene, CDR1 is SNHLY and CDR2 is FYNNEI. J gave up 6 bases and V 5 bases, and 12 bases lay outside the gene matches.

The genes are TRBV7-8 and TRBJ1-4, with D possibly being TRBD1 (5 bases). CDR3 length equals 13 residues. CDR1 and CDR2 (germline): SGHVS, FQNEAQ. V was clipped by 5 bases and J by 4 bases, with 8 bases between them. The CDR3 protein is CASSPDSNEKLFF. CDR3 sequence (DNA): TGTGCCAGCAGCCCAGACAGTAATGAAAAACTGTTTTTT.

The chain couples TRBV2 to TRBJ1-6, with D tentatively TRBD1 (6 bases). The V gene's germline CDR1 is SNHLY and CDR2 FYNNEI. Trimming took 1 base from V and 9 from J, leaving 10 bases between them. The CDR3 sequence is 14 residues long. The CDR3 loop reads CASSEGDNFSPLHF. The CDR3 DNA reads TGTGCCAGCAGTGAAGGGGACAATTTTTCACCCCTCCACTTT.

V gene TRBV12-3 or TRBV12-4 combines with J gene TRBJ2-3; D unclear. This CDR3 comprises 16 residues. The V end lost 7 bases, the J end lost 1 base, and 18 bases lay between the germline ends. CDR3 sequence reads: CASKLPRRLGTDTQYF. In nucleotides, the CDR3 is TGTGCCAGCAAGCTCCCGCGGCGTCTCGGCACAGATACGCAGTATTTT.

This rearrangement joins TRBV20-1 to TRBJ2-3; 9 bases map to TRBD1. CDR3 size: 14 residues. V lost 3 bases to trimming and J lost 5 bases; unmatched junction nucleotides: 6. From germline, CDR1 is DFQATT and CDR2 SNEGSKA (reference sequence). This CDR3 reads CSARGTGGGDTQYF. In nucleotides, the CDR3 is TGCAGTGCTAGGGGCACAGGGGGCGGAGATACGCAGTATTTT.

This clonotype has a count of ten or more. V usage is TRBV13 and J usage is TRBJ2-3; 7 bases are a match to TRBD2. The CDR3 has 17 amino acids. With 5 bases clipped from V and 2 bases from J, the junction kept 13 bases outside the gene matches. The germline CDR1 and CDR2 sequences are PRHDT and FYEKMQ (reference sequence). CDR3 bases: TGTGCCAGCAGCCAGGGACTAAGCGGGGTCCTCACAGATACGCAGTATTTT. It is translated as CASSQGLSGVLTDTQYF.

This clonotype was picked up many times. This rearrangement joins TRBV12-5 to TRBJ2-7, with TRBD2 matching over 8 bases. Looked up from germline, CDR1 is LGHNT and CDR2 is FRNRAP. This CDR3 is built from 15 residues. V was pared by 2 bases and J by 3 bases, with 6 bases of the junction left unmatched. The CDR3 here is CASGLTGLVGYEQYF. In DNA, the CDR3 is TGTGCTAGTGGTTTGACGGGACTAGTAGGCTACGAGCAGTACTTC.

The J gene is TRBJ2-1, the V gene TRBV7-6, with 12 bases lining up with TRBD2. The CDR3 is 16 amino acids. The ends lost 3 bases at V and 6 bases at J; junction bases unmatched: 6. Per germline, CDR1 SGHVS and CDR2 FNYEAQ. Here the CDR3 DNA reads TGTGCCAGCAGCTTTAGGGGGACTAGCGGGCTCAATGAGCAGTTCTTC. Its protein is CASSFRGTSGLNEQFF.

Concerning this clonotype itself: A much more abundant neighbour one base away suggests this may be a read error. The rearrangement links TRBV12-3 or TRBV12-4 to TRBJ1-5; 7 nucleotides line up with TRBD1. The CDR3 covers 15 residues. The J segment lost 5 bases and the V segment lost 7 bases, leaving 11 bases of the junction unmatched. CDR3 loop: CASKVTGKVDQPQHF. The CDR3, as DNA: TGTGCCAGCAAAGTGACAGGGAAAGTCGATCAGCCCCAGCATTTT.

This clonotype was counted ten times or more. The chain recombines TRBV6-1 with TRBJ1-6; D call uncertain. V shed 2 bases and J shed 8 bases, with 16 bases lying between them. Germline V CDR1 and CDR2: MNHNS, SASEGT. The CDR3 has 16 residues. The CDR3 loop is CASSEMLAFAYSPLHF. As DNA, the CDR3 is TGTGCCAGCAGTGAAATGTTAGCCTTCGCTTATTCACCCCTCCACTTT.

The CDR3 DNA reads TGCGCCAGCAGTGAGTCGAGGGGGCGAGAAAAACTGTTTTTT. Protein sequence: CASSESRGREKLFF. The rearrangement links TRBV10-2 to TRBJ1-4; 7 bases fit TRBD1. The length of the CDR3 is 14 residues. Trimming removed 0 bases from V and 8 bases from J; junction bases left unmatched: 3. The germline V gene has CDR1 WSHSY and CDR2 SAAADI.

This chain links TRBV25-1 with TRBJ2-7, with D possibly being TRBD1 (6 bases). The V gene lost 6 bases and the J gene lost 6 bases, with 21 bases spanning the gap. Germline CDR1 is MGHDK and CDR2 is SYGVNS. The CDR3 sequence is 15 residues long. Written as DNA, the CDR3 is TGTGCCAGCAGCCAGACAGGTGATTATAAGGGCGAGCAGTACTTC. Residues: CASSQTGDYKGEQYF.

In this sample, this clonotype turned up many times. V and J are TRBV5-4 and TRBJ2-3; D is unresolved. Trimming took 4 bases from V and 3 from J, leaving 6 bases between them. This CDR3 spans 12 amino acids. Germline V gene data show CDR1 as SGHNT and CDR2 as YYREEE (reference sequence). CDR3 amino acids: CASSDGTDTQYF. CDR3 coding DNA: TGTGCCAGCAGCGACGGGACAGATACGCAGTATTTT.

This clonotype was recorded a few times. The chain links TRBV24-1 to TRBJ2-3; 8 nucleotides align to TRBD1. Trimming cost V 9 bases and J 3 bases; bases outside gene matches: 7. This CDR3 comprises 14 residues. Germline CDR1 is KGHDR and CDR2 is SFDVKD. CDR3 region: CATSDRDGTDTQYF. CDR3 nucleotide sequence: TGTGCCACCTCGGACAGGGATGGAACAGATACGCAGTATTTT.

The chain combines TRBV7-6 with TRBJ2-3; tentatively, D is TRBD1 (7 bases). With 4 bases removed from V and 2 bases from J, the gap between germline ends came to 16 bases. The CDR3 totals 16 residues. Germline V gene data show CDR1 as SGHVS and CDR2 as FNYEAQ. CDR3 bases: TGTGCCAGCAGCTCAGGGGGAGGATGGGACACAGATACGCAGTATTTT. The encoded protein is CASSSGGGWDTDTQYF.

In its sample, this clonotype was seen many times. The chain employs TRBV24-1 and TRBJ2-1; D unclear. In germline, CDR1 is KGHDR, CDR2 SFDVKD. Deletions cut 9 bases from V and 5 bases from J, with 10 bases between. The CDR3 has 12 amino acids. Here the CDR3 DNA reads TGTGCCACCTCTGGATGGGACAATGAGCAGTTCTTC. As protein: CATSGWDNEQFF.